This T cell receptor (beta chain) stems from a study of T cells in narcolepsy. About the study: Donors had narcolepsy type 1 or type 2, or were healthy controls. Points from the study as a whole: Blood of same and different patients, but not healthy controls, reportedly held recurring autoreactive clonotypes.

The germline gives CDR1 SGHVS, CDR2 FQNEAQ. The CDR3 covers 14 residues. V lost 6 bases and J 7 bases, leaving 16 bases between the germline ends. A remark on this clone: What it recognizes is unknown.

This table comes from immunoSEQ multiplex PCR, and its TCRdb copy is limited to in-frame clones, with some not included. The sample holds under 25,000 clones, 80% to 90% seen once. The specimen was CD45RA- memory CD4+ T cells from PBMCs. The V gene is TRBV7-8, the J gene TRBJ2-1; D may be TRBD2 (5 bases). The sequence came from a human donor with narcolepsy. CDR3: CASSHSLARNEQFF. Here the CDR3 DNA reads TGTGCCAGCAGTCATTCTTTAGCGAGAAATGAGCAGTTCTTC.